This T cell receptor (beta chain) was documented in a study of cytomegalovirus exposure and HLA in healthy donors. Across the study: From HLA-typed donors, an early data release held around 85 million unique TCRs. Study-wide results and caveats: In an earlier analysis, productive rearrangement rates for most beta V segments clustered near 87% or 30%.

This CDR3 has 13 amino acids. Trimming stripped 9 bases from V and 6 bases from J, with 14 bases between. Germline CDR1 MRHNA, CDR2 SNTAGT. As to this clone: Its antigen is not known.

The donors were healthy bone marrow donors. PCR amplification relied on 60 Vbeta primers (plus 13 Jbeta primers). This table comes from immunoSEQ multiplex PCR, and its TCRdb copy is limited to in-frame clones, with some not included. This sample carries 70,000 to 95,000 clones, approximately 56% of them seen once, and the ten largest clones take approximately 5.8%. Sample: PBMCs. The chain couples TRBV6-4 to TRBJ2-2; D unclear. This TCR was recovered from a woman aged 30 to 39 in good health and CMV-seropositive. The chain's CDR3 is CASASLGSGELFF. Here the CDR3 DNA reads TGTGCCAGTGCCTCCCTAGGATCCGGGGAGCTGTTTTTT.